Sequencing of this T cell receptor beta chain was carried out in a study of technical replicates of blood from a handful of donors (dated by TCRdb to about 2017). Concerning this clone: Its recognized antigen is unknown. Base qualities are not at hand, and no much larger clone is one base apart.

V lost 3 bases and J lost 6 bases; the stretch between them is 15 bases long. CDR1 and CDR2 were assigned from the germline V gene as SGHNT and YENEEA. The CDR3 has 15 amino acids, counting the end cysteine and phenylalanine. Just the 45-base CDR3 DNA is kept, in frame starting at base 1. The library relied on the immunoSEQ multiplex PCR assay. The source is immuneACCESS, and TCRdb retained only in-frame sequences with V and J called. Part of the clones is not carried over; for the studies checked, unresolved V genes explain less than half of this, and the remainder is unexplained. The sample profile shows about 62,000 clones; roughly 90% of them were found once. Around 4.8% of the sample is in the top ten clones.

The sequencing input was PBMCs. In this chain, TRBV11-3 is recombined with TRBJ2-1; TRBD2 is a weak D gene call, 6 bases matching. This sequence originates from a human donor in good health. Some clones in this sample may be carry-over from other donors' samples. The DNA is TGTGCCAGCAGCTTCGGGGGTCTTAGTGGCAATGAGCAGTTCTTC. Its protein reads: CASSFGGLSGNEQFF. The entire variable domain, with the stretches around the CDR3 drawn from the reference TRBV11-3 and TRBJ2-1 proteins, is EAGVVQSPRYKIIEKKQPVAFWCNPISGHNTLYWYLQNLGQGPELLIRYENEEAVDDSQLPKDRFSAERLKGVDSTLKIQPAELGDSAVYLCASSFGGLSGNEQFFGPGTRLTVL.